Below are 19 T cell receptor beta chains sequenced from a single sample in a study of cytotoxic CD8 clonotypes in ibrutinib-treated CLL (dated by TCRdb to the early 2020s). The method behind the library was the immunoSEQ multiplex PCR assay. TCRdb mirrors the immuneACCESS table, restricted to in-frame sequences. Some clones are absent from its copies; in checked studies, under half trace to an unresolved V gene, and the reason for the others is unknown. In this sample the table shows approximately 70,000 clones, just over 90% of which occur a single time. Approximately 3.1% of the sample belongs to the ten largest clones. What the time point label conveys for this sample: about twelve months on ibrutinib. Here the sequenced sample was PBMCs, taken after 12 months of ibrutinib treatment. The receptors stem from a human donor with chronic lymphocytic leukemia.

This sequence joins TRBV5-1 and TRBJ2-7, with 14 bases that match TRBD2. V shed 4 bases and J 7 bases; nucleotides not matched to a gene: 7. The CDR3 sequence is 15 residues long. The germline gives CDR1 SGHRS, CDR2 YFSETQ. The CDR3 loop is CASSQTSGRAGEQYF. The DNA of the CDR3 is TGCGCCAGCAGCCAGACTAGCGGGAGGGCCGGGGAGCAGTACTTC.

The chain links TRBV7-7 to TRBJ2-1; D might be TRBD1 (6 bases). The CDR3 consists of 16 residues. CDR1 is SSHAT and CDR2 is FNYEAQ in the germline V gene (reference sequence). V shed 2 bases and J shed 7 bases, with 18 bases lying between them. CDR3 sequence (DNA): TGTGCCAGCAGCTTAACTCCGGGACATTCTCGAAATGAGCAGTTCTTC. Translated: CASSLTPGHSRNEQFF.

Only one count was recorded for this clone. V gene TRBV25-1 combines with J gene TRBJ1-4, with D perhaps TRBD1 (6 bases). The CDR3 is made up of 16 amino acids. V shed 4 bases and J shed 6 bases, with 18 bases lying between them. Germline CDR1 reads MGHDK; CDR2 reads SYGVNS. CDR3 loop: CASSAQGLLVDEKLFF. The CDR3 DNA sequence: TGTGCCAGCAGTGCACAGGGATTGCTGGTTGATGAAAAACTGTTTTTT. The full variable domain, completed using reference TRBV25-1 and TRBJ1-4, is EADIYQTPRYLVIGTGKKITLECSQTMGHDKMYWYQQDPGMELHLIHYSYGVNSTEKGDLSSESTVSRIRTEHFPLTLESARPSHTSQYLCASSAQGLLVDEKLFFGSGTQLSVL.

The CDR3 nucleotides read TGTGCCAGCAGCTTACGGGGCGGGATGAACACCGGGGAGCTGTTTTTT. As protein: CASSLRGGMNTGELFF. The chain couples TRBV7-3 to TRBJ2-2; perhaps TRBD2 as D (6 bases). The CDR3 is 16 amino acids. The V end was cut by 2 bases, the J end by 1 base, with 11 bases between. The germline gives CDR1 SGHTA, CDR2 FQGTGA.

This sequence joins TRBV4-1 and TRBJ1-4, with D possibly TRBD1 on 5 matching bases. The CDR3 covers 13 residues. The V and J ends lost 0 bases and 11 bases respectively, with 10 bases between them. Germline V gene data show CDR1 as MGHRA and CDR2 as YSYEKL. CDR3 residues: CASSQEGARKLFF. CDR3 bases: TGCGCCAGCAGCCAAGAAGGGGCCAGGAAACTGTTTTTT.

V gene TRBV7-2 combines with J gene TRBJ2-2, with 10 bases aligning to TRBD2. This CDR3 comprises 15 residues. CDR1 and CDR2 from the germline V gene are SGHTA and FQGNSA. V shed 4 bases and J 7 bases; nucleotides not matched to a gene: 6. Here the CDR3 DNA reads TGTGCCAGCAGCTCCACCGGGACTAGCGACGGGGAGCTGTTTTTT. Translation: CASSSTGTSDGELFF.

This chain connects TRBV28 to TRBJ1-2; TRBD1 matches at 8 bases. Germline loops: CDR1 MDHEN, CDR2 SYDVKM. The length of the CDR3 is 16 residues. After removal of 3 bases from V and 0 bases from J, the junction contained 6 bases not matched to a gene. The CDR3 DNA sequence: TGTGCCAGCAGTTTCCGGACAGGGCCCTCTAACTATGGCTACACCTTC. Residues: CASSFRTGPSNYGYTF.

The gene calls are TRBV4-1 and TRBJ2-3; D may be TRBD1 (6 bases). The V end was cut by 2 bases, the J end by 2 bases, with 11 bases between. This CDR3 spans 15 amino acids. Germline V gives CDR1 MGHRA, CDR2 YSYEKL. The CDR3 loop is CASSQTTGITDTQYF. DNA for the CDR3: TGCGCCAGCAGCCAAACCACAGGGATCACAGATACGCAGTATTTT.

The V gene is TRBV5-3, the J gene TRBJ2-7; D not resolved. Being an ORF, TRBV5-3 has a function that is uncertain. Trimming pared 2 bases from V and 0 bases from J, leaving 12 bases between. The CDR3 contains 15 residues. In nucleotides, the CDR3 is TGTGCCAGAAGCTTAAACGCAAGGAGCTCCTACGAGCAGTACTTC. Residues: CARSLNARSSYEQYF.

This chain uses TRBV6-6 with TRBJ2-5, with 10 bases that match TRBD2. CDR1 is MNHNY and CDR2 is SVGAGI in the germline V gene (reference sequence). This CDR3 spans 16 amino acids. V was clipped by 6 bases and J by 5 bases; unmatched bases: 12. The CDR3 sequence: CASRYTAGGNEETQYF. The CDR3, as DNA: TGTGCCAGCAGATATACAGCGGGAGGGAACGAGGAGACCCAGTACTTC.

The gene calls are TRBV5-6 and TRBJ1-5; a possible D gene is TRBD1 (5 bases). Trimming removed 0 bases at V and 4 bases at J, with 11 bases between. This CDR3 is 15 amino acids long. Germline loops: CDR1 SGHDT, CDR2 YYEEEE. The CDR3 is CASSLAGGRNQPQHF. The CDR3 nucleotides read TGTGCCAGCAGCTTGGCCGGGGGACGGAATCAGCCCCAGCATTTT. Variable domain in full (rest from reference TRBV5-6 and TRBJ1-5): DAGVTQSPTHLIKTRGQQVTLRCSPKSGHDTVSWYQQALGQGPQFIFQYYEEEERQRGNFPDRFSGHQFPNYSSELNVNALLLGDSALYLCASSLAGGRNQPQHFGDGTRLSIL.

This sequence joins TRBV4-1 and TRBJ1-3; TRBD1 matches 8 bases. The CDR3 is 17 amino acids. J was trimmed by 4 bases and V by 1 base; bases with no gene match: 9. Looked up from germline, CDR1 is MGHRA and CDR2 is YSYEKL. The CDR3 reads CASSQGPTGGSGNTIYF. As DNA, the CDR3 is TGCGCCAGCAGCCAAGGCCCCACAGGGGGGTCGGGAAACACCATATATTTT.

The gene calls are TRBV30 and TRBJ2-3; D is undetermined. CDR1 and CDR2 (germline): GTSNPN, SVGIG (reference sequence). Trimming shortened V by 1 base and J by 2 bases, and 7 bases separated the two germline ends. The CDR3 is 13 amino acids. CDR3 sequence (DNA): TGTGCCTGGAGTGGGGCTAACACAGATACGCAGTATTTT. Translating it yields CAWSGANTDTQYF.

This chain connects TRBV2 to TRBJ1-4, with 8 bases aligning to TRBD1. V lost 4 bases and J lost 2; bases outside the gene matches: 3. This CDR3 region has 15 residues. Germline V gives CDR1 SNHLY, CDR2 FYNNEI. The CDR3 reads CASSVYRGTNEKLFF. The CDR3 coding sequence is TGTGCCAGCAGTGTCTACAGGGGGACTAATGAAAAACTGTTTTTT.

For the CDR3, the DNA is TGTGCCAGTAGACCAACAGCGGGAGGAGATTACAATGAGCAGTTCTTC. This encodes CASRPTAGGDYNEQFF. The chain is built from TRBV19 and TRBJ2-1, with 9 bases fitting TRBD2. The CDR3 is made up of 16 amino acids. Trimming cost V 6 bases and J 4 bases; bases outside gene matches: 10. Germline V gene sequence: CDR1 LNHDA, CDR2 SQIVND (reference sequence).

V gene TRBV19 combines with J gene TRBJ2-1, with 11 positions matching TRBD1. V shed 4 bases and J 8 bases; nucleotides not matched to a gene: 4. CDR3 length: 14 amino acids. Germline CDR1 is LNHDA and CDR2 is SQIVND (reference sequence). CDR3 DNA: TGTGCCAGTAGTAAGGACAGGGGGCGAGATGAGCAGTTCTTC. It translates to CASSKDRGRDEQFF.

This clone was seen only once. The J gene is TRBJ2-1, the V gene TRBV7-3, with 8 bases matching TRBD2. J was trimmed by 6 bases and V by 1 base; bases with no gene match: 2. Germline lookup yields CDR1 SGHTA and CDR2 FQGTGA. The CDR3 contains 14 residues. The chain's CDR3 is CASSLIAGGNEQFF. The DNA for the CDR3 is TGTGCCAGCAGCTTAATTGCGGGAGGCAATGAGCAGTTCTTC. Full variable domain (remainder filled in from reference TRBV7-3 and TRBJ2-1): GAGVSQTPSNKVTEKGKYVELRCDPISGHTALYWYRQSLGQGPEFLIYFQGTGAADDSGLPNDRFFAVRPEGSVSTLKIQRTERGDSAVYLCASSLIAGGNEQFFGPGTRLTVL.

This chain joins TRBV7-6 and TRBJ2-7, with D uncertain. This CDR3 has 15 residues. The germline CDR1 and CDR2 sequences are SGHVS and FNYEAQ. Trimming removed 1 base at V and 4 bases at J, with 14 bases between. The CDR3 loop is CASSLVGPQTYEQYF. The CDR3 DNA reads TGTGCCAGCAGCTTAGTGGGTCCACAAACTTACGAGCAGTACTTC.

The chain couples TRBV6-5 to TRBJ1-3; D is ambiguous. In germline, CDR1 is MNHEY, CDR2 SVGAGI. V lost 5 bases to trimming and J lost 6 bases, with 17 bases between them. The CDR3 loop spans 15 amino acids. CDR3: CASSLFRGEENTIYF. The CDR3 region has the DNA TGTGCCAGCAGTCTCTTCCGGGGTGAAGAAAACACCATATATTTT.